This is a list of T cell receptor beta chains from one sample in a study of control samples from healthy donors and cancer patients. Profiled with immunoSEQ multiplex PCR; TCRdb holds only in-frame clones, not every one. There are about 110,000 clones in the sample; approximately 90% occur only once, and 17% lies in the top ten. Sequencing was carried out using blood. The receptors derive from a woman between 50 and 59 years old in good health. The CDR3 runs from the conserved cysteine through the conserved F or W. D genes are given only for firm matches. Clone sizes are given selectively: once, few, many, or a class where the clone is expanded.

abundance,d_gene,j_gene,v_gene,CDR3nt,CDR3aa
.,TRBD2,TRBJ2-1,TRBV18,TGTGCCAGCTCTCTTAGCGGGAGCTCCTACAATGAGCAGTTCTTC,CASSLSGSSYNEQFF
once,TRBD2,TRBJ2-3,TRBV19,TGTGCCAGTATGAGACTAGCGGGAGGGCCGTATACGCAGTATTTT,CASMRLAGGPYTQYF
.,TRBD1,TRBJ1-4,TRBV5-1,TGCGCCAGCAGCTGGGGGGGACAGGGAGGAGGAGAAAAACTGTTTTTT,CASSWGGQGGGEKLFF
few,.,TRBJ2-1,TRBV25-1,TGTGCCAGCAGTGAATCGCGAGGGGGGCACAATGAGCAGTTCTTC,CASSESRGGHNEQFF
once,.,TRBJ2-3,TRBV7-3,TGTGCCAGCAGCAAAAACACAGATACGCAGTATTTT,CASSKNTDTQYF
.,.,TRBJ2-3,TRBV27,TGTGCCAGCAGGCCCGGGACAAACACAGATACGCAGTATTTT,CASRPGTNTDTQYF
.,TRBD1,TRBJ1-1,TRBV2,TGTGCCAGCAGGCCCACTTCAACCGACAGGGACACTGAAGCTTTCTTT,CASRPTSTDRDTEAFF
once,.,TRBJ2-5,TRBV7-8,TGTGCCAGCAAGGATAAGTCTCTTCAAGGGACCCAGTACTTC,CASKDKSLQGTQYF
few,.,TRBJ2-3,TRBV15,TGTGCCACCAGCAGAGGAGGACTGGACGTGAGCACAGATACGCAGTATTTT,CATSRGGLDVSTDTQYF
.,.,TRBJ2-6,TRBV9,TGTGCCAGCAGCCCCCGCCGGAGCTCTGGGGCCAACGTCCTGACTTTC,CASSPRRSSGANVLTF
.,.,TRBJ2-2,TRBV7-2,TGTGCCAGCAGCTTAGATCGAAGCACCGGGGAGCTGTTTTTT,CASSLDRSTGELFF
.,.,TRBJ2-2,TRBV9,TGTGCCAGCAGCGTTCGGGGGGCCTCGAACACCGGGGAGCTGTTTTTT,CASSVRGASNTGELFF
.,.,TRBJ1-6,TRBV4-1,TGCGCCAGCTCCTTTAGCCTGGGGAATTCACCCCTCCACTTT,CASSFSLGNSPLHF
.,.,TRBJ1-3,TRBV12-5,TGTGCTAGTGACCTCAGCTCTGGAAACACCATATATTTT,CASDLSSGNTIYF
.,.,TRBJ1-1,TRBV18,TGTGCCAGCTCGAGAGAACAGGGTAGGACTGAAGCTTTCTTT,CASSREQGRTEAFF
few,.,TRBJ1-2,TRBV7-2,TGTGCCAGCAGCTTAGAAACAGGGTTTTATGGCTACACCTTC,CASSLETGFYGYTF
.,TRBD1,TRBJ1-2,TRBV10-3,TGTGCCATCAACCTCAGTGCCAGGGGGAACTATGGCTACACCTTC,CAINLSARGNYGYTF
.,TRBD2,TRBJ2-3,TRBV18,TGTGCCAGCTCACGACTAGCGGGCACAGATACGCAGTATTTT,CASSRLAGTDTQYF
.,TRBD2,TRBJ2-5,TRBV5-8,TGTGCCAGCAGCTTGGGATATCTCGGGGGGGCTGAAACCCAGTACTTC,CASSLGYLGGAETQYF
.,.,TRBJ1-3,TRBV27,TGTGCCAGCAGGGACACAGGGACTGGAAACACCATATATTTT,CASRDTGTGNTIYF
.,.,TRBJ1-3,TRBV7-3,TGTGCCAGCAGCCCTGACAACTCTGGAAACACCATATATTTT,CASSPDNSGNTIYF
.,TRBD2,TRBJ2-1,TRBV6-4,TGTGCCAGCAGTGACTCGTCAGGGACTAGCGTTGAGCAGTTCTTC,CASSDSSGTSVEQFF
.,.,TRBJ1-2,TRBV11-1,TGTGCCAGCAGCTCACCACAAGAGTATTATGGCTACACCTTC,CASSSPQEYYGYTF
.,TRBD2,TRBJ2-5,TRBV18,TGTGCCAGCTCACCTATAGCGGGAGGGCCCTTCCAAGAGACCCAGTACTTC,CASSPIAGGPFQETQYF
.,.,TRBJ1-5,TRBV30,TGTGCCTGGAGCGCAAAAACAGGGTCCGTTCAGCCCCAGCATTTT,CAWSAKTGSVQPQHF
.,.,TRBJ2-3,TRBV15,TGTGCCACCAGCAGAGATCTCGGGGCAGATACGCAGTATTTT,CATSRDLGADTQYF
once,.,TRBJ1-1,TRBV12-3/TRBV12-4,TGTGCCAGCAGAGCACCAGGGTACACTGAAGCTTTCTTT,CASRAPGYTEAFF
.,.,TRBJ1-1,TRBV5-6,TGTGCCAGCAGCGGACACGGGACACCGAACACTGAAGCTTTCTTT,CASSGHGTPNTEAFF
once,.,TRBJ1-1,TRBV27,TGTGCCAGCAGTTTAATGATGAACACTGAAGCTTTCTTT,CASSLMMNTEAFF
.,.,TRBJ2-2,TRBV7-9,TGTGCCAGCATGGGGGTGGCCGGGGAGCTGTTTTTT,CASMGVAGELFF
once,TRBD1,TRBJ1-2,TRBV10-2,TGCGCCAGCAGAACCGGGACAGGGGGTTATGCTAACTATGGCTACACCTTC,CASRTGTGGYANYGYTF
.,.,TRBJ1-2,TRBV2,TGTGCCAGCAGAGAATCTAACTATGGCTACACCTTC,CASRESNYGYTF
.,TRBD2,TRBJ2-1,TRBV10-2,TGCGCCAGCATGGCCAGCGGGGGGTTCAATGAGCAGTTCTTC,CASMASGGFNEQFF
.,.,TRBJ2-7,TRBV30,TGTGCCTGGAGTGTATGGATAGGGCTATCCCACGAGCAGTACTTC,CAWSVWIGLSHEQYF
.,TRBD1,TRBJ1-1,TRBV19,TGTGCCAGTAGTATAGAGGTGGGGACAGGCATTAACACTGAAGCTTTCTTT,CASSIEVGTGINTEAFF